The T cell receptor beta chain described here comes from a study of T cells after posttransplantation cyclophosphamide. The germline V gene has CDR1 SGHAT and CDR2 FQNNGV. This CDR3 is built from 13 residues. After removal of 7 bases from V and 6 bases from J, the junction contained 9 bases not matched to a gene. Peripheral blood was collected from the related graft donor on the marrow donation day. This clone has a single count. Antigen specificity is unknown. The data were produced by immunoSEQ multiplex PCR, yet TCRdb's version contains in-frame clones alone and is incomplete. The repertoire consists of about 14,000 clones, with 76% occurring once and the leading ten covering under 1.5%. Study observations and caveats: Donor CD8+ memory clones often dominated recipient blood repertoires at later times. TRB overlap between skin or GI tissue T cells and blood was limited. TRB clonality was highly associated with recipient CMV seropositivity and reactivation.

V and J are TRBV11-2 and TRBJ2-7; 7 bases are a match to TRBD1. What was sequenced was memory CD4+ T cells sorted from PBMCs. This TCR was sampled from a middle-aged man. The CDR3 DNA is TGTGCCAGCATCTCTACAGGGGCAGGCGAGCAGTACTTC. Translated, it gives CASISTGAGEQYF.